This T cell receptor (beta chain) was sequenced for a study of cytomegalovirus exposure and HLA in healthy donors. The PCR was carried out with 60 Vbeta primers and 13 Jbeta primers. Sequenced by immunoSEQ multiplex PCR; TCRdb stores in-frame clones only, minus some. The top ten clones hold around 0.97% of a sample with about 160,000 clones, 60% to 80% of them seen once. CDR3 size: 18 residues. Germline V gives CDR1 SGHTA, CDR2 FQGNSA. After removal of 5 bases from V and 2 bases from J, the junction contained 10 bases not matched to a gene. Findings and caveats of the study: A later analysis found most CMV-associated TCR beta chains apparently HLA-restricted. Presence/absence comparisons presumed near-even sequencing depth among donors. Some TCR beta chains (about 170 of them) were listed as cytomegalovirus-associated.

In regard to this clone: Its antigen is unknown.

The sequence was collected from a woman aged 50 to 65 in good health and CMV-seropositive. This chain links TRBV7-2 with TRBJ2-7; 15 bases map to TRBD2. Sequences were obtained from PBMCs. Here the CDR3 reads CASSRGTSGGQLTYEQYF. CDR3 nucleotides: TGTGCCAGCAGCCGCGGGACTAGCGGGGGGCAATTGACCTACGAGCAGTACTTC.